The present TCR beta chain was sequenced within a study of read filtering for tumor transcriptome and immune sequencing. Overall study: Among patients, 17 to 20 were male and 14 female, aged roughly 45 to 85 (mean around 66). R-ISS stage counts were under 10 for I, more than 15 for II, six or seven for III. Notes on the study in general: Even smaller IR-seq throughput identified most shared clonotypes.

The library was built from about 0.4 ug RNA with molecular barcoded adaptors for alpha/delta and beta/gamma chains. TCRdb itself ran the reads through MiXCR, one entry per CDR3 protein. Seen here are 35,000 to 50,000 distinct CDR3 sequences, 20% observed once, and the top ten hold over 35%. This clonotype appeared many times. As yet, its antigen is unknown. This CDR3 spans 14 amino acids. The V gene end was trimmed by 6 bases and the J gene end by 6 bases; junction bases not matched to a gene: 9. CDR1 is SQVTM and CDR2 is ANQGSEA in the germline V gene. The V and J genes are TRBV29-1 and TRBJ2-3, with 10 bases that match TRBD2. Sequencing was done on a sample of a population of CD138-negative cells sorted from bone marrow. The TCR was taken from a donor aged 40 or older with multiple myeloma. The CDR3 region is CSVHSGLAEDTQYF. DNA for the CDR3: TGCAGCGTCCACTCCGGACTAGCGGAGGATACGCAGTATTTT.